This TCR beta chain is drawn from a study of cytomegalovirus exposure and HLA in healthy donors. With regard to this clone: Its cognate antigen is unknown.

Both 60 Vbeta primers and 13 Jbeta primers went into the PCR. Clones were read by immunoSEQ multiplex PCR, and TCRdb kept only the in-frame ones, dropping some. The sample includes 150,000 to 200,000 clones, around three quarters of them seen just once. Study-level points and caveats: Among the CMV-associated chains, a few were confirmed in vitro as specific for CMV antigens.

The sample was PBMCs. The sequence derives from a woman in her forties in good health and CMV-seronegative.

The CDR3 sequence: CASMGVNSGANVLTF. The CDR3, as DNA: TGTGCCAGCATGGGCGTCAACTCTGGGGCCAACGTCCTGACTTTC. This chain joins TRBV27 and TRBJ2-6; unclear D gene. CDR1 and CDR2 from the germline V gene are MNHEY and SMNVEV (reference sequence). V was trimmed by 7 bases and J by 0 bases, leaving 10 bases between them. The CDR3 length is 15 residues.